These 8 T cell receptor beta chains came from one sample sequenced in a study of shared clonotypes between healthy human individuals. Libraries were prepared by immunoSEQ multiplex PCR; TCRdb keeps only in-frame clonotypes and omits some of them. The sample includes over 2 million clones, 80% to 95% of them seen just once. Input material: naive CD4+ T cells from PBMCs. Subset defined: CD45RA+ positively selected. Receptors were obtained from a man aged 18-30 years in good health. Some clones in this sample may be carry-over from other donors' samples.

This clone came up a few times. The chain carries TRBV11-2 and TRBJ1-2; D not certain. The CDR3 extends over 12 amino acids. V lost 3 bases, J lost 7 bases, and 9 bases lay in between. The germline CDR1 and CDR2 sequences are SGHAT and FQNNGV. CDR3 coding DNA: TGTGCCAGCAGCTTTGTCGGGAGTGGCTACACCTTC. Translated: CASSFVGSGYTF. Full variable domain (rest looked up from reference TRBV11-2 and TRBJ1-2): EAGVAQSPRYKIIEKRQSVAFWCNPISGHATLYWYQQILGQGPKLLIQFQNNGVVDDSQLPKDRFSAERLKGVDSTLKIQPAKLEDSAVYLCASSFVGSGYTFGSGTRLTVV.

The genes are TRBV5-1 and TRBJ2-1, with 16 bases that match TRBD2. Germline CDR1 reads SGHRS; CDR2 reads YFSETQ. The CDR3 has 16 amino acids. Germline trimming cut 3 bases from V and 7 bases from J; bases unmatched to any gene: 4. The CDR3 region is CASSWGLAGGWNEQFF. In DNA, the CDR3 is TGCGCCAGCAGCTGGGGACTAGCGGGAGGGTGGAATGAGCAGTTCTTC.

DNA of the CDR3: TGTGCCAGCAGTTACTCCTGGCAGGCAACCTACGAGCAGTACTTC. Translation gives CASSYSWQATYEQYF. The rearrangement joins TRBV6-5 to TRBJ2-7, with D uncertain. The V gene lost 0 bases and the J gene lost 2 bases, with 11 bases spanning the gap. This CDR3 contains 15 residues. Looked up from germline, CDR1 is MNHEY and CDR2 is SVGAGI.

The genes are TRBV9 and TRBJ1-5; maybe TRBD1 (5 bases). CDR1 is SGDLS and CDR2 is YYNGEE in the germline V gene. Trimming removed 0 bases at V and 6 bases at J, with 13 bases between. The CDR3 is 15 residues long. CDR3 nucleotide sequence: TGTGCCAGCAGCGTAGAGGGCAGGGAAGGTCAGCCCCAGCATTTT. This translates into CASSVEGREGQPQHF.

The chain carries TRBV7-9 and TRBJ2-3; D unresolved. Germline values: CDR1 SEHNR, CDR2 FQNEAQ (reference sequence). V dropped 5 bases and J dropped 8 bases, with 17 bases sitting between them. CDR3 length: 14 amino acids. CDR3 nucleotide sequence: TGTGCCAGCAGCACCCTAATTGGTTTAAGTACGCAGTATTTT. This translates into CASSTLIGLSTQYF.

The V and J genes are TRBV5-4 and TRBJ1-2; D is unclear. The CDR3 sequence is 16 residues long. Germline assignment: CDR1 SGHNT and CDR2 YYREEE (reference sequence). Trimming removed 3 bases from V and 7 bases from J, with 22 bases in between. The CDR3 sequence is CASSSVTGPARGGYTF. The CDR3 bases are TGTGCCAGCAGCTCCGTTACCGGGCCTGCCCGGGGTGGCTACACCTTC.

This chain links TRBV5-5 with TRBJ1-4, with 7 positions matching TRBD1. The V segment lost 2 bases and the J segment 8 bases; nucleotides outside the gene matches: 6. CDR3 length equals 14 residues. Germline lookup yields CDR1 SGHKS and CDR2 YYEKEE (reference sequence). The CDR3 DNA reads as TGTGCCAGCAGCTTAACAGGGGATCCCGAAAAACTGTTTTTT. Protein sequence: CASSLTGDPEKLFF.

The count of this clone is one. This chain links TRBV6-6 with TRBJ1-2; 9 nucleotides match TRBD1. V trimming: 7 bases; J trimming: 4 bases; junction bases outside the gene matches: 7. Germline CDR1 is MNHNY and CDR2 is SVGAGI (reference sequence). CDR3 length equals 14 residues. This chain's CDR3 is CASTLTGGGYGYTF. The CDR3 DNA reads as TGTGCCAGCACCTTAACAGGGGGCGGCTATGGCTACACCTTC.